The next 27 T cell receptor beta chains were all read from a single sample in a study of T cells in localized non-small cell lung cancer. Method: immunoSEQ multiplex PCR; TCRdb's copy keeps in-frame clones and lacks some. The table shows approximately 24,000 clones, with about 91% occurring only once. This material consisted of peripheral blood, taken before any cancer treatment. Receptor source: a female donor at least 60 years old with stage II squamous cell lung carcinoma.

V and J are TRBV4-3 and TRBJ1-2, with a tentative D call TRBD1 (5 bases). Per the germline V gene, CDR1 is LGHNA and CDR2 is YSLEER. The CDR3 is 16 residues long. Trimming shortened V by 0 bases and J by 1 base, and 12 bases separated the two germline ends. The CDR3 DNA reads as TGCGCCAGCAGCCAAGATCTTGAGGGACTTAACTATGGCTACACCTTC. Encoded protein: CASSQDLEGLNYGYTF.

The V call is TRBV7-2, the J call TRBJ2-1; D unclear. Germline CDR1 and CDR2: SGHTA and FQGNSA. The CDR3 loop spans 15 amino acids. The V gene lost 2 bases and the J gene lost 5 bases, with 13 bases spanning the gap. CDR3 sequence: CASSLQSLSHNEQFF. The DNA for the CDR3 is TGTGCCAGCAGCTTACAGAGTCTTTCTCACAATGAGCAGTTCTTC.

In DNA form, the CDR3 reads TGTGCCAGCAGCCCAGGGGGGGGGTTTGAAGCTTTCTTT. This sequence encodes CASSPGGGFEAFF. This chain links TRBV11-2 with TRBJ1-1; 7 bases agree with TRBD1. Germline CDR1 and CDR2: SGHAT and FQNNGV. Trimming cost V 5 bases and J 7 bases; bases outside gene matches: 7. CDR3 size: 13 residues.

The chain links TRBV9 to TRBJ1-2, with 7 bases matching TRBD1. The J segment lost 2 bases and the V segment lost 4 bases, leaving 8 bases of the junction unmatched. CDR1 is SGDLS and CDR2 is YYNGEE in the germline V gene. This CDR3 comprises 15 residues. CDR3 amino acids: CASSFPGQPNYGYTF. In nucleotides, the CDR3 is TGTGCCAGCAGCTTCCCGGGACAGCCGAACTATGGCTACACCTTC. Variable domain in full (rest from reference TRBV9 and TRBJ1-2): DSGVTQTPKHLITATGQRVTLRCSPRSGDLSVYWYQQSLDQGLQFLIQYYNGEERAKGNILERFSAQQFPDLHSELNLSSLELGDSALYFCASSFPGQPNYGYTFGSGTRLTVV.

V is TRBV30 and J is TRBJ1-1; D is unclear. The V end was cut by 0 bases, the J end by 11 bases, with 7 bases between. This CDR3 contains 10 residues. The germline CDR1 and CDR2 sequences are GTSNPN and SVGIG (reference sequence). For the CDR3, the DNA is TGTGCCTGGAGTGTGGACCGGGCTTTCTTT. As protein: CAWSVDRAFF.

This sequence joins TRBV2 and TRBJ2-1; possible D gene TRBD2, 6 bases. There are 15 residues in the CDR3. Germline CDR1 is SNHLY and CDR2 is FYNNEI. V lost 3 bases and J lost 0, with 9 bases in between. The CDR3 DNA reads TGTGCCAGCAGTGATCGGGGGAGCTCCTACAATGAGCAGTTCTTC. Protein sequence: CASSDRGSSYNEQFF.

This chain connects TRBV7-8 to TRBJ2-1, with 13 positions matching TRBD2. Trimming took 4 bases from V and 6 from J; bases not matched to a gene: 3. Per the germline V gene, CDR1 is SGHVS and CDR2 is FQNEAQ. The CDR3 runs to 15 residues. The CDR3 DNA reads TGTGCCAGCAGCTCAAGACTAGCGGGAGGCAATGAGCAGTTCTTC. The encoded protein is CASSSRLAGGNEQFF.

This chain links TRBV28 with TRBJ1-3; D is perhaps TRBD1 (5 bases). Germline-derived CDR1 and CDR2 are MDHEN and SYDVKM. V gave up 2 bases and J gave up 0 bases, with 11 bases separating them. The CDR3 has 16 amino acids. CDR3 in DNA: TGTGCCAGCAGTTTAAAGGGTGGGGGCTCTGGAAACACCATATATTTT. Its translation is CASSLKGGGSGNTIYF. The full variable domain, with the rest looked up from reference TRBV28 and TRBJ1-3, is DVKVTQSSRYLVKRTGEKVFLECVQDMDHENMFWYRQDPGLGLRLIYFSYDVKMKEKGDIPEGYSVSREKKERFSLILESASTNQTSMYLCASSLKGGGSGNTIYFGEGSWLTVV.

The chain links TRBV10-3 to TRBJ1-2; the D gene is possibly TRBD1 (5 bases). The CDR3 has 14 amino acids. CDR1 is ENHRY, CDR2 SYGVKD, per germline. Deletions cut 6 bases from V and 5 bases from J, with 16 bases between. The CDR3 DNA follows: TGTGCCATCAGCCAGGGAACCGGAGGGTATGGCTACACCTTC. It codes for CAISQGTGGYGYTF.

This chain links TRBV5-1 with TRBJ1-6; D is perhaps TRBD1 (5 bases). V lost 1 base to trimming and J lost 10 bases, with 21 bases between them. The length of the CDR3 is 17 residues. Germline CDR1 reads SGHRS; CDR2 reads YFSETQ. CDR3 amino acids: CASSLISQGPLGSPLHF. The CDR3 region has the DNA TGCGCCAGCAGCTTGATCTCCCAGGGTCCCTTAGGCTCACCCCTCCACTTT.

The V call is TRBV20-1, the J call TRBJ1-2; no reliable D call. Per the germline V gene, CDR1 is DFQATT and CDR2 is SNEGSKA (reference sequence). The CDR3 extends over 11 amino acids. Between the trimmed V and J ends, which lost 5 bases and 2 bases, there was a span of 6 bases. The CDR3 protein is CSAPINYGYTF. Written as DNA, the CDR3 is TGCAGTGCTCCAATCAACTATGGCTACACCTTC.

The genes are TRBV7-9 and TRBJ2-7; the D is unclear. The CDR3 contains 16 residues. From germline, CDR1 is SEHNR and CDR2 FQNEAQ (reference sequence). Trimming left V 0 bases short and J 2 bases short, with 14 bases between. The CDR3 coding sequence is TGTGCCAGCAGCTTAGCGAGAGTCGGGCAGACCTACGAGCAGTACTTC. As protein: CASSLARVGQTYEQYF.

This sequence joins TRBV5-3 and TRBJ2-5; no firm D call. TRBV5-3 is classed as an ORF, of uncertain function. This CDR3 is built from 10 residues. Trimming removed 6 bases from V and 2 bases from J, with 2 bases in between. CDR3 amino acids: CARKQETQYF. CDR3 DNA sequence: TGTGCCAGAAAGCAAGAGACCCAGTACTTC.

The chain couples TRBV27 to TRBJ2-2; D is undetermined. The CDR3 totals 13 residues. Germline V CDR1 and CDR2: MNHEY, SMNVEV (reference sequence). Trimming took off 2 bases at V and 7 bases at J, with 8 bases between the two ends. CDR3 sequence reads: CASSLILGGELFF. The CDR3 coding sequence is TGTGCCAGCAGTTTAATCCTGGGCGGGGAGCTGTTTTTT.

This sequence joins TRBV5-1 and TRBJ2-2, with 8 bases lining up with TRBD1. The trim removed 3 bases at V and 4 bases at J, leaving 8 bases unmatched. Germline loops: CDR1 SGHRS, CDR2 YFSETQ. The CDR3 totals 16 residues. CDR3 DNA: TGCGCCAGCAGCTATGGGGGACAGGACGCCACCGGGGAGCTGTTTTTT. It encodes CASSYGGQDATGELFF.

Concerning this clone: The junction differs from germline at one of its ends, possibly a read error. This chain connects TRBV5-5 to TRBJ1-2; 9 nucleotides line up with TRBD1. This CDR3 region has 14 residues. CDR1 and CDR2 from the germline V gene are SGHKS and YYEKEE (reference sequence). The DNA for the CDR3 is TGTGCCAGCAGGTTGGGGACAGGGAACTATGGCTACACCTTC. Its translation: CASRLGTGNYGYTF.

The gene calls are TRBV5-1 and TRBJ2-7; D unclear. The germline V gene has CDR1 SGHRS and CDR2 YFSETQ. This CDR3 comprises 15 residues. Trimming cost V 4 bases and J 0 bases, with 14 bases left between them. Here the CDR3 reads CASSLSDPNSYEQYF. DNA of the CDR3: TGCGCCAGCAGCCTCTCAGATCCTAACTCCTACGAGCAGTACTTC.

This chain links TRBV5-1 with TRBJ2-5, with TRBD2 as a possible D gene (6 bases). The CDR3 is 15 residues long. With 2 bases removed from V and 5 bases from J, the gap between germline ends came to 16 bases. CDR1 and CDR2 from the germline V gene are SGHRS and YFSETQ. The DNA for the CDR3 is TGCGCCAGCAGCTTACTAGCCGAGGTTAAGGAGACCCAGTACTTC. It encodes CASSLLAEVKETQYF.

This chain links TRBV5-6 with TRBJ1-4; tentative D call: TRBD1 (6 bases). Germline V gives CDR1 SGHDT, CDR2 YYEEEE. Between the trimmed V and J ends, which lost 4 bases and 8 bases, there was a span of 15 bases. This CDR3 is built from 14 residues. CDR3 region: CASSEIQGREKLFF. CDR3 bases: TGTGCCAGCAGCGAGATACAGGGTAGGGAAAAACTGTTTTTT.

The chain employs TRBV18 and TRBJ2-1; D is ambiguous. V lost 3 bases, J lost 5 bases, and 8 bases lay in between. Germline CDR1 KGHSH, CDR2 LQKENI. The CDR3 is made up of 13 amino acids. The CDR3 sequence: CASSPLDNNEQFF. CDR3 nucleotide sequence: TGTGCCAGCTCACCTCTTGATAACAATGAGCAGTTCTTC.

The rearrangement uses TRBV5-3 and TRBJ2-7; D possibly corresponds to TRBD1 (5 bases). TRBV5-3 counts as an open reading frame of uncertain function. V lost 1 base, J lost 4 bases, and 12 bases lay in between. The CDR3 consists of 14 residues. CDR3 amino acids: CARSLSGRGYEQYF. The CDR3 DNA reads as TGTGCCAGAAGCTTGTCAGGAAGGGGATACGAGCAGTACTTC.

The chain has TRBV29-1 and TRBJ2-1; 8 nucleotides align to TRBD2. V trimming: 3 bases; J trimming: 0 bases; junction bases outside the gene matches: 7. Germline CDR1 reads SQVTM; CDR2 reads ANQGSEA. This CDR3 has 16 amino acids. The CDR3 nucleotides read TGCAGCGTTGAGACGGCGGGAGGTCGCTCCTACAATGAGCAGTTCTTC. It encodes CSVETAGGRSYNEQFF.

This rearrangement joins TRBV10-2 to TRBJ1-2; 10 bases align to TRBD1. Germline loops: CDR1 WSHSY, CDR2 SAAADI. The CDR3 length is 15 residues. V was pared by 3 bases and J by 8 bases, with 9 bases of the junction left unmatched. CDR3 DNA: TGCGCCAGCAGTGAACCGGGACAGGGGTCGGAGGGCTACACCTTC. It encodes CASSEPGQGSEGYTF.

The chain uses TRBV30 and TRBJ2-7, with D possibly TRBD2 on 5 matching bases. Germline CDR1 GTSNPN, CDR2 SVGIG (reference sequence). The CDR3 runs to 13 residues. The germline V and J ends were trimmed by 0 bases and 4 bases, with 10 bases remaining between them. CDR3 nucleotide sequence: TGTGCCTGGAGTGTAGAGGGTCCGTACGAGCAGTACTTC. As protein: CAWSVEGPYEQYF. The entire variable domain, with the rest obtained from reference TRBV30 and TRBJ2-7, is as follows: SQTIHQWPATLVQPVGSPLSLECTVEGTSNPNLYWYRQAAGRGLQLLFYSVGIGQISSEVPQNLSASRPQDRQFILSSKKLLLSDSGFYLCAWSVEGPYEQYFGPGTRLTVT.

This clone was detected a few times. The rearrangement uses TRBV19 and TRBJ1-2, with D tentatively TRBD1 (5 bases). The germline gives CDR1 LNHDA, CDR2 SQIVND (reference sequence). V lost 11 bases to trimming and J lost 7 bases, with 17 bases between them. CDR3 length: 12 amino acids. This CDR3 is CAASGGDIGYTF. The CDR3, as DNA: TGTGCCGCCAGCGGGGGAGACATTGGCTACACCTTC. The complete variable domain, with remaining parts taken from reference TRBV19 and TRBJ1-2, reads DGGITQSPKYLFRKEGQNVTLSCEQNLNHDAMYWYRQDPGQGLRLIYYSQIVNDFQKGDIAEGYSVSREKKESFPLTVTSAQKNPTAFYLCAASGGDIGYTFGSGTRLTVV.

The chain recombines TRBV4-2 with TRBJ2-3; 7 bases agree with TRBD2. From germline, CDR1 is LGHNA and CDR2 YNFKEQ. V gave up 7 bases and J gave up 0 bases; unmatched junction bases: 7. The CDR3 loop spans 15 amino acids. CDR3 in amino acids: CASTTRGVSTDTQYF. The DNA of the CDR3 is TGTGCCAGCACAACCCGGGGGGTCAGCACAGATACGCAGTATTTT.

This rearrangement joins TRBV2 to TRBJ2-7; 8 bases line up with TRBD2. Looked up from germline, CDR1 is SNHLY and CDR2 is FYNNEI. This CDR3 has 14 residues. The V gene end was trimmed by 8 bases and the J gene end by 1 base; junction bases not matched to a gene: 7. The CDR3 DNA sequence: TGTGCCAGCCGAGGGGGACTAGGGTCCTACGAGCAGTACTTC. It specifies CASRGGLGSYEQYF.